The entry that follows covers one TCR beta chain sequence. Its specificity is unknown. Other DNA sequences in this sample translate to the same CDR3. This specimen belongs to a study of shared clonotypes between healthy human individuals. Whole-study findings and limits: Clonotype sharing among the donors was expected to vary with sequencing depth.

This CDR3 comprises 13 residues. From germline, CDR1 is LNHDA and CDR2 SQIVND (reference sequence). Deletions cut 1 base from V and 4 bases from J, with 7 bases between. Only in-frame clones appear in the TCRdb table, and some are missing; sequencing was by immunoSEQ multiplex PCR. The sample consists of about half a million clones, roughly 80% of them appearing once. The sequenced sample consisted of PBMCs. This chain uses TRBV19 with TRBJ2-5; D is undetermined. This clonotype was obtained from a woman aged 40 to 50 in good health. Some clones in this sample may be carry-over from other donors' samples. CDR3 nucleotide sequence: TGTGCCAGTAGTATAGTAACGGGAGAGACCCAGTACTTC. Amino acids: CASSIVTGETQYF.